The clone carrying this TCR beta chain was seen a single time. This record belongs to a study of blood T cell repertoires in COVID-19. Study-wide background: COVID-19 samples, acute and convalescent, were from the United States, Italy and Spain. PBMCs, B-cell-depleted T cells, or T cells provided the cDNA or gDNA that made up the material.

In the authors' workflow: Quantification of nucleated cells was approximated via reference gene primer amplification. Sequencing was performed with immunoSEQ multiplex PCR; in TCRdb, only in-frame clones are kept and a portion is missing. V and J calls and clone size are as listed in that table; D and trimming were resolved from the DNA. Among roughly 380,000 clones listed, roughly 77% were seen once. Trimming at V came to 4 bases and at J to 8 bases, leaving 7 bases not matched to a gene. Germline V gene data show CDR1 as MNHEY and CDR2 as SVGAGI. The CDR3 length is 16 residues. This clonotype originated in a human donor with acute or convalescent COVID-19. The donor label of this sample is uncertain. The rearrangement links TRBV6-5 to TRBJ2-1; 14 bases line up with TRBD2. Sequenced input: peripheral blood. CDR3 sequence reads: CASSSGTSGRYYEQFF. In DNA, the CDR3 is TGTGCCAGCAGTTCCGGGACTAGCGGGAGATATTATGAGCAGTTCTTC.